The T cell receptor beta chain under discussion was sequenced for a study of beta chain features in type 1 diabetes. Of the isolated RNA, all was reverse transcribed, and so the sequenced material was expressed TCRB transcripts. The assay was immunoSEQ multiplex PCR, and TCRdb's table has in-frame clones only and misses some. The table includes about 620,000 clones, 15% to 18% detected once. Heparinised blood was drawn once per donor, averaging approximately 0.12 L. Germline-derived CDR1 and CDR2 are SGHRS and YFSETQ. The junction had 11 bases not matched to a gene; V was cut back by 1 base and J by 6 bases. The CDR3 has 19 amino acids.

Sequencing was done on a sample of naive CD4+ T cells from blood. The sequence was obtained from a man aged 18 to 35 in good health. The chain carries TRBV5-1 and TRBJ2-1; 15 bases agree with TRBD2. The CDR3 DNA is TGCGCCAGCAGCTTGTTGGGGACTAGCGGGAGGAAGAAGGGCAATGAGCAGTTCTTC. Protein sequence: CASSLLGTSGRKKGNEQFF.